This T cell receptor (beta chain) was sequenced for a study of blood T cell repertoires in COVID-19. As for the study in general: Collection of acute and convalescent COVID-19 samples took place in the United States, Italy and Spain. Sources were T cells, B-cell-depleted T cells, or PBMCs; the material itself was cDNA or gDNA.

Seattle patient enrollment occurred during active infection, with longitudinal follow-up thereafter. Per the germline V gene, CDR1 is DFQATT and CDR2 is SNEGSKA (reference sequence). This CDR3 has 14 residues. V lost 3 bases, J lost 4 bases, and 15 bases lay in between. Clones were read by immunoSEQ multiplex PCR, and TCRdb kept only the in-frame ones, dropping some. Of some 350,000 clones in the sample, over 80% are singletons; the top ten hold about 6.9%. This chain links TRBV20-1 with TRBJ1-2; the D gene is possibly TRBD1 (5 bases). The sequenced sample was peripheral blood. The receptor comes from a woman in her forties or fifties with COVID-19, enrolled during active disease. CDR3 nucleotide sequence: TGCAGTGCTAGTAACCAGGGCCGGGCCTATGGCTACACCTTC. Translation gives CSASNQGRAYGYTF.